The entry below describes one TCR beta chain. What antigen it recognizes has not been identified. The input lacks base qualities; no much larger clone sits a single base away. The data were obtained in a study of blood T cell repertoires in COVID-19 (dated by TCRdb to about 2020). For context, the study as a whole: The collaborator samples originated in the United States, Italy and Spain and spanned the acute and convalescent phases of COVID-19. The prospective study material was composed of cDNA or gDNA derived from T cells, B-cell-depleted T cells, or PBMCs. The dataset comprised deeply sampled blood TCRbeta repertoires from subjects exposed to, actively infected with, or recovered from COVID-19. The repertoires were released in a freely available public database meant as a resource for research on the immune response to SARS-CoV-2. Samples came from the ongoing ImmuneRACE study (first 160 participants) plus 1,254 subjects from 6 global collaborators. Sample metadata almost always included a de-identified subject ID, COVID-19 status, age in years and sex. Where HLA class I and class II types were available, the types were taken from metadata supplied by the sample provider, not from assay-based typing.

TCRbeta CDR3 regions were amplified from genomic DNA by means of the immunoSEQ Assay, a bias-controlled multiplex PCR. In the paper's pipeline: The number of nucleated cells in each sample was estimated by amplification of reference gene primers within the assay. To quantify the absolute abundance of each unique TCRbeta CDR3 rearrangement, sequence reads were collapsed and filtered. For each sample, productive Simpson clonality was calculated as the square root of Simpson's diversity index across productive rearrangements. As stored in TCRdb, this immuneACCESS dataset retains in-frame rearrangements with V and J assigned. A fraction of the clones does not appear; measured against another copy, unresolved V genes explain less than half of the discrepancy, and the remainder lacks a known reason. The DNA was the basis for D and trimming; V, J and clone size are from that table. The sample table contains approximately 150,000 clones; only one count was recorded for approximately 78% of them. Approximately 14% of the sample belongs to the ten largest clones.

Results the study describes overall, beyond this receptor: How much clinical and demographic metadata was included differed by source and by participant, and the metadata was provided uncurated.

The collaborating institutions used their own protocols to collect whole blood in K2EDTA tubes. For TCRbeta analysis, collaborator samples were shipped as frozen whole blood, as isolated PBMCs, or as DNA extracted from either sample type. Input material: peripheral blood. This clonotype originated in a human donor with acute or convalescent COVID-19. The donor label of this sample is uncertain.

At the DNA level, the sequence is TGTGCCAGCAGCTTAGGGGGGACAGCCAACTCTGGGGCCAACGTCCTGACTTTC. Its product reads: CASSLGGTANSGANVLTF. The chain is encoded by TRBV7-9 joined to TRBJ2-6, with 7 junctional bases fitting TRBD1. The germline V gene encodes CDR1 SEHNR and CDR2 FQNEAQ (reference sequence). The CDR3 runs 18 residues from the cysteine to the phenylalanine. The only DNA kept is the CDR3, 54 bases in frame from the first base. Germline trimming: 1 base from V, 0 bases from J; junction bases outside gene matches: 6. The variable domain in full, with residues beyond the CDR3 obtained from the reference TRBV7-9 and TRBJ2-6 genes, is DTGVSQNPRHKITKRGQNVTFRCDPISEHNRLYWYRQTLGQGPEFLTYFQNEAQLEKSRLLSDRFSAERPKGSFSTLEIQRTEQGDSAMYLCASSLGGTANSGANVLTFGAGSRLTVL.